Below are 26 T cell receptor beta chains sequenced from a single sample in a study of cytotoxic CD8 clonotypes in ibrutinib-treated CLL. Method: immunoSEQ multiplex PCR; TCRdb's copy keeps in-frame clones and lacks some. The repertoire includes about 330,000 clones, 67% of them detected once, and about 6.7% sits in the top ten. The sequenced sample was PBMCs, obtained after 36 months of ibrutinib treatment. The source of these receptors is a human donor with chronic lymphocytic leukemia.

This chain links TRBV6-5 with TRBJ2-1; perhaps TRBD1 as D (5 bases). The CDR3 spans 15 residues. Germline lookup yields CDR1 MNHEY and CDR2 SVGAGI. Between the trimmed V and J ends, which lost 0 bases and 7 bases, there was a span of 13 bases. The CDR3 spells CASSYSRQGLNEQFF. The CDR3 nucleotides read TGTGCCAGCAGTTACTCCCGGCAGGGCTTAAATGAGCAGTTCTTC.

CDR3: CASSWTGRGIHTGELFF. In DNA form, the CDR3 reads TGTGCCAGCAGTTGGACAGGGCGCGGGATCCACACCGGGGAGCTGTTTTTT. The J gene is TRBJ2-2, the V gene TRBV28; TRBD1 matches 8 bases. This CDR3 is 17 amino acids long. V shed 4 bases, J shed 3 bases, and the junction held 10 bases outside the gene matches. The germline gives CDR1 MDHEN, CDR2 SYDVKM.

This clone has more than one count but fewer than ten. V and J are TRBV6-1 and TRBJ2-5; perhaps TRBD2 as D (6 bases). The ends were cut back, 6 bases at V and 4 bases at J, with 6 bases in the middle. Per the germline V gene, CDR1 is MNHNS and CDR2 is SASEGT. The CDR3 covers 11 residues. The CDR3 coding sequence is TGTGCCAGCAGGGAGGGAGAGACCCAGTACTTC. Amino acids: CASREGETQYF.

As DNA, the CDR3 is TGTGCCAGCAGCTTAGTTGTTGACGGAAACGAGCAGTACTTC. It yields the protein CASSLVVDGNEQYF. The rearrangement joins TRBV7-6 to TRBJ2-7; D call uncertain. The V end lost 1 base, the J end lost 5 bases, and 12 bases lay between the germline ends. There are 14 residues in the CDR3. CDR1 is SGHVS, CDR2 FNYEAQ, per germline.

This clone was detected a few times. The rearrangement joins TRBV7-2 to TRBJ1-2; unclear D gene. CDR1 is SGHTA and CDR2 is FQGNSA in the germline V gene. CDR3 size: 13 residues. V lost 0 bases, J lost 8 bases, and 10 bases lay in between. CDR3 protein: CASSLAGIRGYTF. Written as DNA, the CDR3 is TGTGCCAGCAGCTTAGCAGGGATCCGAGGCTACACCTTC.

This clone was seen a few times. The chain couples TRBV14 to TRBJ1-1; no clear D gene. The V gene lost 2 bases and the J gene lost 10 bases, with 14 bases spanning the gap. This CDR3 comprises 13 residues. Germline lookup yields CDR1 SGHDN and CDR2 FVKESK. The CDR3 sequence: CASSQFGNDGAFF. The CDR3 region has the DNA TGTGCCAGCAGCCAATTTGGGAACGACGGAGCTTTCTTT.

This clone was observed many times. This chain connects TRBV28 to TRBJ2-5, with D perhaps given as TRBD1 or TRBD2 (6 bases each). From germline, CDR1 is MDHEN and CDR2 SYDVKM. Trimming left V 3 bases short and J 5 bases short, with 16 bases between. The CDR3 has 15 residues. The CDR3 protein is CASSLELGAGETQYF. The CDR3 DNA reads as TGTGCCAGCAGTTTGGAACTGGGGGCGGGGGAGACCCAGTACTTC.

J is TRBJ2-3 and V is TRBV10-3; 8 nucleotides line up with TRBD1. V trimming: 4 bases; J trimming: 1 base; junction bases outside the gene matches: 7. This CDR3 region has 16 residues. Looked up from germline, CDR1 is ENHRY and CDR2 is SYGVKD. CDR3 nucleotide sequence: TGTGCCATCAGTGGCCTCGGGACAGGCGGCACAGATACGCAGTATTTT. Amino acids: CAISGLGTGGTDTQYF.

The V gene is TRBV10-1, the J gene TRBJ1-2; 11 bases agree with TRBD1. V was pared by 2 bases and J by 4 bases, with 12 bases of the junction left unmatched. This CDR3 contains 18 residues. In germline, CDR1 is WNHNN, CDR2 SYGVQD (reference sequence). In nucleotides, the CDR3 is TGCGCCAGCAGTGAGCCGCATTTTAGGACAGGGGGCGCCTATGGCTACACCTTC. It specifies CASSEPHFRTGGAYGYTF.

V is TRBV7-3 and J is TRBJ2-7; D is perhaps TRBD2 (6 bases). Trimming stripped 5 bases from V and 5 bases from J, with 16 bases between. This CDR3 region has 14 residues. From germline, CDR1 is SGHTA and CDR2 FQGTGA. In nucleotides, the CDR3 is TGTGCCAGCAGCCTCGGTGCGGGGTCGGACGAGCAGTACTTC. Its translation: CASSLGAGSDEQYF. Supplemented by reference TRBV7-3 and TRBJ2-7, the full variable domain reads GAGVSQTPSNKVTEKGKYVELRCDPISGHTALYWYRQSLGQGPEFLIYFQGTGAADDSGLPNDRFFAVRPEGSVSTLKIQRTERGDSAVYLCASSLGAGSDEQYFGPGTRLTVT.

The chain uses TRBV27 and TRBJ2-5, with 9 nucleotides matching TRBD2. V trimming: 6 bases; J trimming: 4 bases; junction bases outside the gene matches: 15. The CDR3 is 17 amino acids. In germline, CDR1 is MNHEY, CDR2 SMNVEV (reference sequence). This chain's CDR3 is CASSTYSRGRAGETQYF. The CDR3 DNA reads TGTGCCAGCAGCACCTACTCCCGCGGGAGGGCCGGAGAGACCCAGTACTTC.

Worth noting for this clone: Different DNA sequences within this sample yield the same CDR3. The chain has TRBV28 and TRBJ2-5; D is possibly TRBD1 (6 bases). V lost 1 base and J 2 bases, leaving 8 bases between the germline ends. CDR3 length equals 14 residues. CDR1 and CDR2 (germline): MDHEN, SYDVKM. CDR3 nucleotide sequence: TGTGCCAGCAGTTTATCCGGGACACAAGAGACCCAGTACTTC. This gives the protein CASSLSGTQETQYF.

The chain couples TRBV11-3 to TRBJ2-1, with 8 bases identical to TRBD2. CDR3 length equals 17 residues. J lost 0 bases, V lost 7 bases, and 11 bases had no gene match. Germline-derived CDR1 and CDR2 are SGHNT and YENEEA. This CDR3 reads CASNPGGGRSSYNEQFF. CDR3 in DNA: TGTGCCAGCAATCCGGGAGGGGGTAGGAGCTCCTACAATGAGCAGTTCTTC.

This chain uses TRBV5-1 with TRBJ2-7; 9 nucleotides line up with TRBD1. CDR1 and CDR2 from the germline V gene are SGHRS and YFSETQ. The CDR3 runs 16 residues. After removal of 4 bases from V and 0 bases from J, the junction contained 8 bases not matched to a gene. The CDR3 DNA sequence: TGCGCCAGCAGCCGAGCCGGGACAGGGAGCTCCTACGAGCAGTACTTC. It specifies CASSRAGTGSSYEQYF.

This chain joins TRBV10-2 and TRBJ2-7; weak D call: TRBD2 (6 bases). The CDR3 has 18 amino acids. Trimming pared 6 bases from V and 2 bases from J, leaving 26 bases between. Germline V gene sequence: CDR1 WSHSY, CDR2 SAAADI. The CDR3 protein is CASRSIGLLTREAYEQYF. CDR3 in DNA: TGCGCCAGCAGGTCGATCGGGCTACTAACAAGGGAGGCCTACGAGCAGTACTTC.

V and J are TRBV7-3 and TRBJ2-1, with 8 bases lining up with TRBD2. CDR1 and CDR2 from the germline V gene are SGHTA and FQGTGA. The CDR3 length is 16 residues. V lost 3 bases and J lost 5; bases outside the gene matches: 9. CDR3 nucleotides: TGTGCCAGCAGCTTGAGTGTGCGGGGGGCGAACAATGAGCAGTTCTTC. It encodes CASSLSVRGANNEQFF.

Only one count was recorded for this clone. The chain is built from TRBV9 and TRBJ1-3; no definite D call. CDR3 length: 14 residues. CDR1 and CDR2 (germline): SGDLS, YYNGEE. Trimming took off 0 bases at V and 4 bases at J, with 8 bases between the two ends. In DNA, the CDR3 is TGTGCCAGCAGCGTAGGGCTCAGGGGAAACACCATATATTTT. This codes for CASSVGLRGNTIYF.

Only a few counts were recorded for this clone. The chain has TRBV5-4 and TRBJ1-1; no definite D call. Between the trimmed V and J ends, which lost 1 base and 3 bases, there was a span of 10 bases. CDR1 and CDR2 (germline): SGHNT, YYREEE (reference sequence). This CDR3 is built from 14 residues. CDR3 residues: CASSLITTHTEAFF. As DNA, the CDR3 is TGTGCCAGCAGCTTGATTACCACGCACACTGAAGCTTTCTTT.

In its sample, this clone was seen once. The chain links TRBV6-1 to TRBJ1-4; D is uncertain. The CDR3 spans 17 residues. V was cut by 4 bases and J by 0 bases, with 15 bases left in between. From germline, CDR1 is MNHNS and CDR2 SASEGT. CDR3 protein: CASSVRFWGTTNEKLFF. The CDR3 DNA sequence: TGTGCCAGCAGTGTTCGATTTTGGGGAACAACTAATGAAAAACTGTTTTTT.

The gene calls are TRBV18 and TRBJ2-1, with 9 bases fitting TRBD2. Germline V lookup: CDR1 KGHSH, CDR2 LQKENI. CDR3 length: 16 amino acids. After removal of 4 bases from V and 6 bases from J, the junction contained 10 bases not matched to a gene. The CDR3 sequence is CASSLSGGPAANEQFF. CDR3 nucleotide sequence: TGTGCCAGCTCACTAAGCGGGGGGCCCGCCGCCAATGAGCAGTTCTTC.

This chain connects TRBV28 to TRBJ2-3; D could derive from TRBD1 or TRBD2 (5 bases each). V gave up 6 bases and J gave up 3 bases, with 16 bases separating them. The germline V gene has CDR1 MDHEN and CDR2 SYDVKM. The CDR3 loop spans 15 amino acids. The DNA of the CDR3 is TGTGCCAGCAGGGATGGGTCTGGGGGTACAGATACGCAGTATTTT. Its protein product is CASRDGSGGTDTQYF.

The genes are TRBV7-6 and TRBJ2-3; 7 nucleotides match TRBD1. CDR1 and CDR2 from the germline V gene are SGHVS and FNYEAQ. Trimming at V came to 0 bases and at J to 2 bases, leaving 2 bases not matched to a gene. This CDR3 comprises 15 residues. The CDR3 is CASSLAGQYTDTQYF. CDR3 coding DNA: TGTGCCAGCAGCTTAGCGGGACAGTACACAGATACGCAGTATTTT.

The gene calls are TRBV28 and TRBJ2-7; 10 positions agree with TRBD2. From germline, CDR1 is MDHEN and CDR2 SYDVKM. The CDR3 sequence is 17 residues long. J was trimmed by 0 bases and V by 5 bases; bases with no gene match: 10. The DNA for the CDR3 is TGTGCCAGCAGTCCCTATCGGACTAGCGGTGCCTCCTACGAGCAGTACTTC. Its translation: CASSPYRTSGASYEQYF.

The chain links TRBV14 to TRBJ1-5, with 7 positions matching TRBD1. V gave up 8 bases and J gave up 5 bases; unmatched junction bases: 12. Germline assignment: CDR1 SGHDN and CDR2 FVKESK. The CDR3 runs 15 residues. The CDR3 is CASQGVWQGDQPQHF. CDR3 DNA: TGTGCCAGCCAGGGGGTCTGGCAGGGGGATCAGCCCCAGCATTTT.

The V gene is TRBV9, the J gene TRBJ1-3; D not resolved. The CDR3 is 16 residues long. From germline, CDR1 is SGDLS and CDR2 YYNGEE. The ends were cut back, 4 bases at V and 0 bases at J, with 14 bases in the middle. The CDR3 loop is CASSSNRGSSGNTIYF. CDR3 coding DNA: TGTGCCAGCAGCTCTAACCGAGGGAGCTCTGGAAACACCATATATTTT.

CDR3 loop: CASSMGLGDYGYTF. DNA of the CDR3: TGTGCCAGTAGTATGGGGCTCGGGGACTATGGCTACACCTTC. The V and J genes are TRBV19 and TRBJ1-2; a weak D match, TRBD1 (5 bases). Between the trimmed V and J ends, which lost 3 bases and 3 bases, there was a span of 11 bases. CDR1 and CDR2 (germline): LNHDA, SQIVND (reference sequence). This CDR3 spans 14 amino acids.